These T cell receptor beta chains were read from a single sample in a study of control samples from healthy donors and cancer patients. Here immunoSEQ multiplex PCR was the method, and the copy in TCRdb shows in-frame clones only, minus some. The repertoire includes around 70,000 clones, around 90% of them detected once, and about 9.9% sits in the top ten. Sample: PBMCs. The receptors here all came from a woman between 45 and 65 years old with colorectal cancer. Both conserved end residues are part of each CDR3. A D gene is named only where the DNA matches it firmly. Clone size is given for some rows only: seen once, a few or many times, or a class if the clone is expanded.

15 . TRBD1 TRBJ1-6 TRBV6-6 CASRRDREGDSPLHF TGTGCCAGCAGGCGAGACAGGGAGGGGGATTCACCCCTCCACTTT
12 . . TRBJ1-1 TRBV6-2/TRBV6-3 CASSATGSEAFF TGTGCCAGCAGCGCCACAGGGTCTGAAGCTTTCTTT
12 . . TRBJ1-2 TRBV5-1 CASSPEEGGYTF TGCGCCAGCAGCCCGGAAGAGGGTGGCTACACCTTC
11 . . TRBJ2-1 TRBV5-4 CASSLHSEQFF TGTGCCAGCAGCTTGCACAGTGAGCAGTTCTTC
12 . . TRBJ1-4 TRBV29-1 CSVVGLNEKLFF TGCAGCGTAGTAGGTCTTAATGAAAAACTGTTTTTT
15 . TRBD1 TRBJ1-5 TRBV7-8 CASSFNRGPNQPQHF TGTGCCAGCAGCTTTAACAGGGGACCCAATCAGCCCCAGCATTTT
13 . . TRBJ2-2 TRBV11-3 CASSATGKGELFF TGTGCCAGCAGCGCTACAGGGAAAGGGGAGCTGTTTTTT
13 . TRBD1 TRBJ2-4 TRBV11-1 CASRGQERSIQYF TGTGCCAGCAGGGGACAGGAAAGGAGCATTCAGTACTTC
13 . . TRBJ1-1 TRBV7-3 CASRALSNTEAFF TGTGCCAGCAGGGCATTGTCGAACACTGAAGCTTTCTTT
13 . . TRBJ1-1 TRBV20-1 CSASGGLNTEAFF TGCAGTGCTAGTGGGGGCTTGAACACTGAAGCTTTCTTT
17 . . TRBJ2-2 TRBV6-6 CASSRQGLAGSTGELFF TGTGCCAGCAGTCGACAGGGGCTAGCGGGCTCCACCGGGGAGCTGTTTTTT
16 . TRBD2 TRBJ2-3 TRBV7-8 CASSSPGGGYTDTQYF TGTGCCAGCAGCTCACCCGGGGGGGGGTACACAGATACGCAGTATTTT
13 . . TRBJ1-2 TRBV5-4 CASSLEWGTHYTF TGTGCCAGCAGCTTGGAGTGGGGGACCCATTACACCTTC
12 . . TRBJ1-6 TRBV7-2 CASSPDSGTLHF TGTGCCAGCAGTCCAGACAGTGGTACCCTCCACTTT
14 few . TRBJ1-5 TRBV27 CASSLGRGNQPQHF TGTGCCAGCAGTCTGGGAAGGGGCAATCAGCCCCAGCATTTT
15 . . TRBJ1-6 TRBV3-1/TRBV3-2 CASSRGGLESSPLHF TGTGCCAGCAGCCGGGGCGGGCTCGAGTCCTCACCCCTCCACTTT
13 . . TRBJ1-1 TRBV12-3/TRBV12-4 CASRLTTAQEAFF TGTGCCAGCAGACTGACGACCGCCCAGGAAGCTTTCTTT
14 . TRBD1 TRBJ1-4 TRBV5-1 CASSLGQINEKLFF TGCGCCAGCAGCCTGGGACAGATTAATGAAAAACTGTTTTTT
14 . . TRBJ1-3 TRBV7-2 CASSVQGHGNTIYF TGTGCCAGCAGCGTGCAGGGACACGGAAACACCATATATTTT
13 . . TRBJ2-3 TRBV7-9 CASSAGGADTQYF TGTGCCAGCAGCGCCGGCGGGGCAGATACGCAGTATTTT
13 . . TRBJ1-1 TRBV6-6 CASSYLQNTEAFF TGTGCCAGCAGTTACCTCCAGAACACTGAAGCTTTCTTT
14 . . TRBJ1-2 TRBV6-1 CASSEGPAGYGYTF TGTGCCAGCAGTGAAGGACCTGCTGGCTATGGCTACACCTTC
12 . TRBD1 TRBJ2-5 TRBV13 CASSLVDRNQYF TGTGCCAGCAGCTTAGTGGACAGGAACCAGTACTTC
14 . TRBD1 TRBJ1-1 TRBV20-1 CSASEQGMGTEAFF TGCAGTGCTAGTGAACAGGGGATGGGGACTGAAGCTTTCTTT
14 . . TRBJ1-5 TRBV28 CASSQPDSHQPQHF TGTGCCAGCAGTCAACCCGACAGTCATCAGCCCCAGCATTTT
15 . TRBD2 TRBJ2-5 TRBV30 CAWSIGLAGVETQYF TGTGCCTGGAGTATCGGACTAGCGGGGGTAGAGACCCAGTACTTC